This T cell receptor (beta chain) was captured in a study of blood T cells in healthy people across ages. There are a few counts of this clonotype. The CDR3 runs 16 residues. Trimming at V came to 1 base and at J to 4 bases, leaving 7 bases not matched to a gene. Germline V gives CDR1 SGHTA, CDR2 FQGNSA. Then a second PCR, running roughly 7 to 11 cycles, was carried out with a sample-barcoded 5' primer and a J-beta primer mix. TCRdb called the 5' RACE reads again in MiXCR, with one record for every CDR3 protein. Here the sample spans hundreds of thousands of distinct CDR3 sequences, around 20% being singletons.

The V gene is TRBV7-2, the J gene TRBJ2-3, with 8 bases lining up with TRBD2. This TCR was recovered from a man aged 65 to 85 in good health. The material sequenced was blood. This CDR3 reads CASSLGGRRESDTQYF. The CDR3 DNA reads as TGTGCCAGCAGCTTAGGCGGGAGGCGTGAGTCAGATACGCAGTATTTT. Drawing the rest from reference TRBV7-2 and TRBJ2-3, the complete variable domain is GAGVSQSPSNKVTEKGKDVELRCDPISGHTALYWYRQSLGQGLEFLIYFQGNSAPDKSGLPSDRFSAERTGGSVSTLTIQRTQQEDSAVYLCASSLGGRRESDTQYFGPGTRLTVL.